The clone carrying this TCR beta chain has a handful of counts. These data come from a study of identical twins. A single record per CDR3 protein comes from TCRdb applying MiXCR to the 5' RACE reads. The sample carries roughly 540,000 distinct CDR3 sequences, approximately 22% recorded once. V shed 2 bases and J shed 2 bases, with 6 bases lying between them. Germline-derived CDR1 and CDR2 are ENHRY and SYGVKD. This CDR3 is 13 amino acids long. These same data were also listed under a study on T cells expressing NK-cell markers. From that paper: One of eight sequenced donors was HCMV-seronegative; the other seven were seropositive.

The TCR was taken from a woman under 30 in good health. What was sequenced was CD4+ T cells sorted from blood. This chain joins TRBV10-3 and TRBJ1-2; maybe TRBD1 (6 bases). CDR3 region: CAISEDRNYGYTF. The CDR3 DNA is TGTGCCATCAGTGAGGACAGGAACTATGGCTACACCTTC.